This section outlines one T cell receptor (beta chain) sequence together with its context. Antigen specificity is unknown. CDR3 length: 13 amino acids. Germline V gene sequence: CDR1 MNHEY, CDR2 SMNVEV (reference sequence). Trimming removed 2 bases from V and 4 bases from J, with 9 bases in between. This specimen belongs to a study of T cell responses to AZD1222 COVID-19 vaccine. Regarding the study as a whole: CD4 TCRs associated with vaccination spanned spike, dominating at 160-218 and 743-854.

Measured with immunoSEQ multiplex PCR; TCRdb has only the in-frame clones, and not every one. The profile shows 90,000 to 120,000 clones, 75% to 95% of them singletons. This chain joins TRBV27 and TRBJ2-7, with D hard to call. The sequencing here drew on peripheral blood, taken 28 days after the second AZD1222 dose. This receptor was taken from an adult who received the AZD1222 COVID-19 vaccine. The CDR3 reads CASSLGPLYEQYF. The CDR3 region has the DNA TGTGCCAGCAGTTTAGGGCCGCTTTACGAGCAGTACTTC.